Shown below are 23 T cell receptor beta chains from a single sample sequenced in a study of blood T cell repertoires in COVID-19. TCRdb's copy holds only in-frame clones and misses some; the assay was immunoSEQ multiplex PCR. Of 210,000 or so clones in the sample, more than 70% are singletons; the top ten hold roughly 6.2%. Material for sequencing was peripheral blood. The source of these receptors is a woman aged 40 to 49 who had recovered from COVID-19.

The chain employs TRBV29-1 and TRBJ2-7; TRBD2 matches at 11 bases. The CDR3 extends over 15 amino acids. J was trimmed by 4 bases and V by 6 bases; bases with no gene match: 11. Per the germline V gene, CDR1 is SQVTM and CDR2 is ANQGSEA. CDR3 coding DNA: TGCAGCGTGGGACTCACTAGCGGGAGTAGTTACGAGCAGTACTTC. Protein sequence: CSVGLTSGSSYEQYF.

Here the CDR3 reads CASSLEFAGGIGTEAFF. As DNA, the CDR3 is TGTGCCAGCAGCTTAGAGTTCGCCGGGGGGATCGGGACTGAAGCTTTCTTT. V gene TRBV7-6 combines with J gene TRBJ1-1, with D tentatively TRBD1 (5 bases). The CDR3 loop spans 17 amino acids. Germline loops: CDR1 SGHVS, CDR2 FNYEAQ. Trimming took off 1 base at V and 5 bases at J, with 20 bases between the two ends.

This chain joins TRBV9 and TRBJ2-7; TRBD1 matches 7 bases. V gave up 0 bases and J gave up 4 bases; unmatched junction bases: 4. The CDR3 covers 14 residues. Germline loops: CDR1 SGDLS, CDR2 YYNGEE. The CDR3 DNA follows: TGTGCCAGCAGCGTAGGACAGGGAAGATACGAGCAGTACTTC. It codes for CASSVGQGRYEQYF.

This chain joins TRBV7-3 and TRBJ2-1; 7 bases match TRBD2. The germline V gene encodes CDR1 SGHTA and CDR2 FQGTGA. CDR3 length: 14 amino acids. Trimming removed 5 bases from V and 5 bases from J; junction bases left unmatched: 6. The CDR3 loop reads CASSPGLGHNEQFF. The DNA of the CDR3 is TGTGCCAGCAGCCCCGGACTAGGCCACAATGAGCAGTTCTTC. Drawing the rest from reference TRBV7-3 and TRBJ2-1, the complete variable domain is GAGVSQTPSNKVTEKGKYVELRCDPISGHTALYWYRQSLGQGPEFLIYFQGTGAADDSGLPNDRFFAVRPEGSVSTLKIQRTERGDSAVYLCASSPGLGHNEQFFGPGTRLTVL.

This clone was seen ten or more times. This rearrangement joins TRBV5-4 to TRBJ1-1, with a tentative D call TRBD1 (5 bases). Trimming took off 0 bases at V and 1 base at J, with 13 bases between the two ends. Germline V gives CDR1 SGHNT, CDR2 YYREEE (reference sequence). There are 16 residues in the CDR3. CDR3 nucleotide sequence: TGTGCCAGCAGCTTGGGGGGCGGGGCCACGAACACTGAAGCTTTCTTT. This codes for CASSLGGGATNTEAFF.

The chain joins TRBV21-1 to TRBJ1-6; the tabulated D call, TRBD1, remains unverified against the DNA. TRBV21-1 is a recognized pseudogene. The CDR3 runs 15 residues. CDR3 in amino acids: CASPPLGRQISPLHF. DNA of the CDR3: TGTGCCAGCCCCCCCCTGGGGCGACAGATTTCACCCCTCCACTTT.

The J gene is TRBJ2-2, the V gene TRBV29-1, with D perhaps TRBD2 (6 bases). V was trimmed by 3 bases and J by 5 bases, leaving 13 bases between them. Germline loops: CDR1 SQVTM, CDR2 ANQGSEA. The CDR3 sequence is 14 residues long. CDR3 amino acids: CSVEEGGGTGELFF. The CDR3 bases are TGCAGCGTTGAGGAAGGTGGGGGGACCGGGGAGCTGTTTTTT.

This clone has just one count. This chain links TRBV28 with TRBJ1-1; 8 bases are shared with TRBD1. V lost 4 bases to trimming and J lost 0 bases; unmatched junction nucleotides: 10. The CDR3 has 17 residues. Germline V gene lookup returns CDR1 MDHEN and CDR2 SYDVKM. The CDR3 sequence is CASSSTGTGLMNTEAFF. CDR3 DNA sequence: TGTGCCAGCAGTTCGACTGGGACAGGACTCATGAACACTGAAGCTTTCTTT.

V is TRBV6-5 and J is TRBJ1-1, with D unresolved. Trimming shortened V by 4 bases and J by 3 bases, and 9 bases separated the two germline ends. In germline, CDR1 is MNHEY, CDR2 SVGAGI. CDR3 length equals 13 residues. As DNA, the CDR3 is TGTGCCAGCAGTTGGAGGGCGTACACTGAAGCTTTCTTT. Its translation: CASSWRAYTEAFF.

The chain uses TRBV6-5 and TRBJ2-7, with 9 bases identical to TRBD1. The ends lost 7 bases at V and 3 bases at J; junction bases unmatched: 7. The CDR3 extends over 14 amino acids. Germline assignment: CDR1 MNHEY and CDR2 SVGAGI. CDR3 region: CASTPDRGRYEQYF. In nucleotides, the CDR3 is TGTGCCAGCACTCCGGACAGGGGTCGCTACGAGCAGTACTTC.

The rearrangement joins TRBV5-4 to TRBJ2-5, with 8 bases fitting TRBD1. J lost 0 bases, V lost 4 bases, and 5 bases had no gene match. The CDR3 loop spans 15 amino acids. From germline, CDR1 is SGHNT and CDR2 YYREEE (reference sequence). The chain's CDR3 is CASSLTQGDQETQYF. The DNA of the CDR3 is TGTGCCAGCAGCCTGACACAGGGGGACCAAGAGACCCAGTACTTC.

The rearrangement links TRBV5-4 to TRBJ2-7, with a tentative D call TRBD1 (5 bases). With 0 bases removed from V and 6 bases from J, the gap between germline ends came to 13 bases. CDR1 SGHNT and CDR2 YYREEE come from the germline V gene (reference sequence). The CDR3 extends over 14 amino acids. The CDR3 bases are TGTGCCAGCAGCTTGGCGTCAGGGATCAGCGAGCAGTACTTC. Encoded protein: CASSLASGISEQYF.

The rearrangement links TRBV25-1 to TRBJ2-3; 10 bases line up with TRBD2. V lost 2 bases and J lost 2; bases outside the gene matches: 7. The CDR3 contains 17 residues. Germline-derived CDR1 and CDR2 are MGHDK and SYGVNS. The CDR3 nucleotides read TGTGCCAGCAGTGAAGCCGCCCTAGCGGGAGACACAGATACGCAGTATTTT. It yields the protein CASSEAALAGDTDTQYF.

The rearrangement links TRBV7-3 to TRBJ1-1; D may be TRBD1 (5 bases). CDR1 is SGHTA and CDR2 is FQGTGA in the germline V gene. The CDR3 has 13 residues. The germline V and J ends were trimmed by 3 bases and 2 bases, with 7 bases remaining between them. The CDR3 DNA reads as TGTGCCAGCAGCTTCGACAGCAACACTGAAGCTTTCTTT. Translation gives CASSFDSNTEAFF.

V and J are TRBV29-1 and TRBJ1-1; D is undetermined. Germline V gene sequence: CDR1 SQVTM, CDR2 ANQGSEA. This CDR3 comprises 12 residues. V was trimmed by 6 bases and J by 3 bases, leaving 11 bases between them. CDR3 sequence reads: CSVGEVYTEAFF. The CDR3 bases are TGCAGCGTGGGAGAGGTATACACTGAAGCTTTCTTT.

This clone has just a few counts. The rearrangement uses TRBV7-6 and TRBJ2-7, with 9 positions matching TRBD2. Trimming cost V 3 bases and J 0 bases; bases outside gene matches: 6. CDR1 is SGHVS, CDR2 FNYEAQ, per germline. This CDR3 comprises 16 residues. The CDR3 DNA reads TGTGCCAGCAGCTTCTCCGTGACTAGCGGCTCCTACGAGCAGTACTTC. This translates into CASSFSVTSGSYEQYF.

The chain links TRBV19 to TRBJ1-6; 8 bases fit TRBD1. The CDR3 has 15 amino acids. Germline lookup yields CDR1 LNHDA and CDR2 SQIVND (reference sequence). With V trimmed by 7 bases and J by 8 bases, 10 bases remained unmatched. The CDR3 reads CASNIPGQGDSPLHF. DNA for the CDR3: TGTGCCAGTAACATACCAGGACAGGGAGATTCACCCCTCCACTTT.

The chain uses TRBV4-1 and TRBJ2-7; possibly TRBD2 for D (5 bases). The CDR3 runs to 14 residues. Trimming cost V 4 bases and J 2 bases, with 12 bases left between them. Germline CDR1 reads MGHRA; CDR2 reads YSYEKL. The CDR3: CASSLEGLPYEQYF. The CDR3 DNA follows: TGCGCCAGCAGCCTAGAAGGACTTCCCTACGAGCAGTACTTC.

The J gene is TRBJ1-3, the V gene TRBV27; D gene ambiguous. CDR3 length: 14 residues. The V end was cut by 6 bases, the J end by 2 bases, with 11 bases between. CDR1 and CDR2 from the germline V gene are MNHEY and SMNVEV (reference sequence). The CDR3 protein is CASRLGAAGNTIYF. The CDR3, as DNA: TGTGCCAGCAGGTTGGGTGCGGCTGGAAACACCATATATTTT.

CDR3 in DNA: TGTGCCAGCAGCCCTACACTACAGGGGGCTTTCCACGAGCAGTACTTC. This translates into CASSPTLQGAFHEQYF. The rearrangement joins TRBV11-2 to TRBJ2-7, with TRBD1 matching over 9 bases. Trimming took 5 bases from V and 5 from J; bases not matched to a gene: 13. The germline V gene encodes CDR1 SGHAT and CDR2 FQNNGV. This CDR3 is built from 16 residues. Full variable domain (outside the CDR3, taken from reference TRBV11-2 and TRBJ2-7): EAGVAQSPRYKIIEKRQSVAFWCNPISGHATLYWYQQILGQGPKLLIQFQNNGVVDDSQLPKDRFSAERLKGVDSTLKIQPAKLEDSAVYLCASSPTLQGAFHEQYFGPGTRLTVT.

This CDR3 reads CASSLAGVEETQYF. In DNA form, the CDR3 reads TGTGCCAGCAGCTTGGCAGGGGTGGAGGAGACCCAGTACTTC. The V and J genes are TRBV5-6 and TRBJ2-5; D perhaps matches TRBD1 (6 bases). This CDR3 contains 14 residues. The germline gives CDR1 SGHDT, CDR2 YYEEEE. Trimming took off 0 bases at V and 5 bases at J, with 11 bases between the two ends.

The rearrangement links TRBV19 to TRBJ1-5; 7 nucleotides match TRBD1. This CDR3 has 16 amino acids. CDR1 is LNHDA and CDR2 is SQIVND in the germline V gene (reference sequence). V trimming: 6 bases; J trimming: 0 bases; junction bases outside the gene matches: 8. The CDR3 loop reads CASSQRTGYSNQPQHF. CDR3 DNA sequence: TGTGCCAGTAGCCAACGGACAGGATATAGCAATCAGCCCCAGCATTTT.

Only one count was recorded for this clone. The CDR3 nucleotides are TGTGCCAGTAGTCTTCGGACTAGCGGGAACGGAGCCAAAAACATTCAGTACTTC. Translation gives CASSLRTSGNGAKNIQYF. The chain joins TRBV19 to TRBJ2-4; 12 nucleotides agree with TRBD2. The CDR3 runs 18 residues. Unmatched junction bases numbered 8, after V lost 5 bases and J lost 0 bases. Germline V gene data show CDR1 as LNHDA and CDR2 as SQIVND (reference sequence).